This entry lists 20 T cell receptor beta chains sequenced from one sample in a study of shared clonotypes between healthy human individuals (TCRdb year 2020). The library was generated by the immunoSEQ multiplex PCR assay. Not all clones reach the TCRdb copy of this immuneACCESS table, which keeps in-frame sequences only. Checked studies attribute under half of the gap to unresolved V genes and leave the rest unexplained. The sample table shows about 980,000 clones, and roughly 72% are seen once. Of the sample, about 1.5% is held by the ten largest clones. The sample comprised memory CD4+ T cells sorted from blood. The sample's cell subset or site, from its label and the paper: CD45RA-negative fraction. These receptors all stem from a man aged 18 to 29 in good health.

V usage is TRBV6-5 and J usage is TRBJ2-7; the D gene is possibly TRBD1 (5 bases). V dropped 2 bases and J dropped 3 bases, with 5 bases sitting between them. The CDR3 is 12 residues long. Germline CDR1 reads MNHEY; CDR2 reads SVGAGI. The CDR3 DNA is TGTGCCAGCAGTTACGACAGCTACGAGCAGTACTTC. It is translated as CASSYDSYEQYF.

The chain has TRBV14 and TRBJ2-2, with D unclear. V was cut by 2 bases and J by 0 bases, with 4 bases left in between. Germline CDR1 reads SGHDN; CDR2 reads FVKESK. This CDR3 is built from 14 residues. CDR3 DNA sequence: TGTGCCAGCAGCCAAAAAGCGAACACCGGGGAGCTGTTTTTT. This codes for CASSQKANTGELFF.

J is TRBJ1-2 and V is TRBV7-3; D gene ambiguous. Trimming cost V 6 bases and J 8 bases, with 16 bases left between them. The CDR3 is 13 amino acids. Per the germline V gene, CDR1 is SGHTA and CDR2 is FQGTGA. CDR3 DNA: TGTGCCAGCAGTCTCTTTACGGGAGACGGCTACACCTTC. This gives the protein CASSLFTGDGYTF.

This clone showed up just a few times. The gene calls are TRBV29-1 and TRBJ1-2, with 8 bases lining up with TRBD1. CDR1 SQVTM and CDR2 ANQGSEA come from the germline V gene. CDR3 length: 12 residues. V lost 6 bases to trimming and J lost 6 bases; unmatched junction nucleotides: 6. The CDR3 DNA is TGCAGCGTCGGACAGGGAAAGGATGGCTACACCTTC. Translating it yields CSVGQGKDGYTF.

This clone has only one observation. J is TRBJ2-7 and V is TRBV6-6; D not certain. The germline V gene has CDR1 MNHNY and CDR2 SVGAGI (reference sequence). Trimming stripped 5 bases from V and 4 bases from J, with 18 bases between. The CDR3 consists of 15 residues. CDR3 nucleotide sequence: TGTGCCAGCAGTCCCTCGGGTAGTCCCGGGTACGAGCAGTACTTC. Translation gives CASSPSGSPGYEQYF.

The V and J genes are TRBV28 and TRBJ1-6; TRBD1 might be the D (5 bases). CDR1 MDHEN and CDR2 SYDVKM come from the germline V gene. The V end lost 5 bases, the J end lost 2 bases, and 13 bases lay between the germline ends. CDR3 length equals 16 residues. CDR3 nucleotides: TGTGCCAGCAGTCCCAGTAAAGGGGCCTATAATTCACCCCTCCACTTT. Translating it yields CASSPSKGAYNSPLHF.

This rearrangement joins TRBV30 to TRBJ2-2; 7 positions match TRBD2. The J segment lost 5 bases and the V segment lost 2 bases, leaving 5 bases of the junction unmatched. CDR3 length equals 14 residues. Germline V gene lookup returns CDR1 GTSNPN and CDR2 SVGIG (reference sequence). In DNA, the CDR3 is TGTGCCTGGAGTCCGGGACTAATGACCGGGGAGCTGTTTTTT. Its translation is CAWSPGLMTGELFF.

V usage is TRBV6-5 and J usage is TRBJ1-6, with 7 positions matching TRBD1. V gave up 6 bases and J gave up 9 bases; unmatched junction bases: 8. The V gene's germline CDR1 is MNHEY and CDR2 SVGAGI. The CDR3 is 14 residues long. As DNA, the CDR3 is TGTGCCAGCAGACGGACAGGCCCTGCTTCACCCCTCCACTTT. Amino acids: CASRRTGPASPLHF.

The chain joins TRBV30 to TRBJ1-1, with TRBD1 as a possible D gene (5 bases). CDR1 is GTSNPN, CDR2 SVGIG, per germline (reference sequence). V gave up 3 bases and J gave up 10 bases, with 18 bases separating them. The CDR3 loop spans 13 amino acids. The CDR3 DNA sequence: TGTGCCTGGAGGAATCCTGGGACCTCTCGAGCTTTCTTT. This codes for CAWRNPGTSRAFF.

The chain has TRBV28 and TRBJ2-7; 9 positions agree with TRBD1. The CDR3 is 16 residues long. Per the germline V gene, CDR1 is MDHEN and CDR2 is SYDVKM. V trimming: 5 bases; J trimming: 1 base; junction bases outside the gene matches: 9. The CDR3 coding sequence is TGTGCCAGCAGTGAACCGGGACAGGGAATTTCCTACGAGCAGTACTTC. Amino acid sequence: CASSEPGQGISYEQYF.

This clone was detected only once. This chain connects TRBV27 to TRBJ1-3; D not certain. The V end was cut by 6 bases, the J end by 2 bases, with 8 bases between. Germline lookup yields CDR1 MNHEY and CDR2 SMNVEV (reference sequence). The CDR3 loop spans 13 amino acids. The CDR3 loop is CASSQFAGNTIYF. The CDR3 coding sequence is TGTGCCAGCAGCCAGTTTGCTGGAAACACCATATATTTT.

The chain uses TRBV13 and TRBJ2-6, with no clear D. V lost 2 bases and J lost 1, with 6 bases in between. Germline CDR1 reads PRHDT; CDR2 reads FYEKMQ (reference sequence). The CDR3 runs to 15 residues. The CDR3 sequence is CASSLQNSGANVLTF. CDR3 nucleotide sequence: TGTGCCAGCAGCTTACAGAATTCTGGGGCCAACGTCCTGACTTTC.

With regard to this clone: Other DNA sequences in the sample encode the same CDR3. This chain uses TRBV5-1 with TRBJ2-5; 10 nucleotides agree with TRBD1. In germline, CDR1 is SGHRS, CDR2 YFSETQ. The V gene end was trimmed by 4 bases and the J gene end by 5 bases; junction bases not matched to a gene: 8. The CDR3 contains 15 residues. The CDR3 DNA reads as TGCGCCAGCAGCCCGCGGACAGGGGGAGGGGAGACCCAGTACTTC. Residues: CASSPRTGGGETQYF.

The chain links TRBV6-1 to TRBJ1-1, with 7 bases aligning to TRBD1. V was clipped by 7 bases and J by 4 bases; unmatched bases: 6. Germline V lookup: CDR1 MNHNS, CDR2 SASEGT. CDR3 length: 13 amino acids. The CDR3 bases are TGTGCCAGCACTGAGACAGGGTTCACTGAAGCTTTCTTT. Protein product: CASTETGFTEAFF.

This clone has a handful of counts. The chain is built from TRBV19 and TRBJ2-7; TRBD1 is a possible D gene (6 bases). Germline CDR1 is LNHDA and CDR2 is SQIVND (reference sequence). The ends were cut back, 6 bases at V and 2 bases at J, with 20 bases in the middle. The CDR3 runs to 16 residues. CDR3 sequence: CASSVRRGDKTYEQYF. The DNA for the CDR3 is TGTGCCAGTAGCGTAAGGAGAGGGGACAAGACCTACGAGCAGTACTTC.

The chain is built from TRBV5-4 and TRBJ2-5; D gene uncertain. The CDR3 runs 14 residues. CDR1 and CDR2 from the germline V gene are SGHNT and YYREEE (reference sequence). With 4 bases removed from V and 3 bases from J, the gap between germline ends came to 13 bases. DNA for the CDR3: TGTGCCAGCAGCCTCCACGGCCCAGAAGAGACCCAGTACTTC. Protein product: CASSLHGPEETQYF.

The genes are TRBV5-4 and TRBJ1-2; unclear D gene. V was cut by 0 bases and J by 7 bases, with 7 bases left in between. The germline V gene encodes CDR1 SGHNT and CDR2 YYREEE (reference sequence). The length of the CDR3 is 12 residues. The CDR3 sequence: CASSLGVSGYTF. DNA for the CDR3: TGTGCCAGCAGCTTGGGGGTTTCTGGCTACACCTTC.

The V call is TRBV19, the J call TRBJ2-7; no clear D. V lost 9 bases and J 6 bases, leaving 6 bases between the germline ends. The CDR3 covers 9 residues. Germline assignment: CDR1 LNHDA and CDR2 SQIVND (reference sequence). CDR3 DNA: TGTGCCAGCCCCTCCGAGCAGTACTTC. Encoded protein: CASPSEQYF.

The J gene is TRBJ2-5, the V gene TRBV7-2, with TRBD2 matching 10 bases. The V and J ends lost 4 bases and 4 bases, in that order; junction bases with no gene match: 9. Looked up from germline, CDR1 is SGHTA and CDR2 is FQGNSA. This CDR3 spans 16 amino acids. CDR3 nucleotides: TGTGCCAGCAGCTCGAGAGGTACTAGCGGGATAGAGACCCAGTACTTC. It codes for CASSSRGTSGIETQYF.

To note about this clone: Different DNA sequences within this sample yield the same CDR3. The chain has TRBV5-6 and TRBJ1-1; D is unclear. Trimming shortened V by 1 base and J by 0 bases, and 7 bases separated the two germline ends. CDR3 length: 14 residues. CDR1 and CDR2 (germline): SGHDT, YYEEEE. The CDR3 coding sequence is TGTGCCAGCAGCTTGCGAGGGTTGAACACTGAAGCTTTCTTT. It specifies CASSLRGLNTEAFF.